Listed below are T cell receptor beta chains from one sample, sequenced in a study of technical replicates of blood from a handful of donors. Sequencing was performed with immunoSEQ multiplex PCR; in TCRdb, only in-frame clones are kept and a portion is missing. The sample records around 50,000 clones, about 96% being singletons. Sequencing was performed on T cells isolated from PBMCs. The source of these receptors is a human donor in good health. Each CDR3 is given with its conserved first and last residue. A D gene is named only where the DNA matches it firmly. Rows may omit the clone size; those that give it use once, few, many or a size class.

>-|TRBV10-3|TRBJ1-5|TRBD1
CAISETTGGNQPQHF
TGTGCCATCAGTGAGACTACAGGGGGCAATCAGCCCCAGCATTTT
>-|TRBV6-1|TRBJ1-2|TRBD1
CASSEVAGTGVYGYTF
TGTGCCAGCAGTGAAGTCGCCGGGACAGGGGTCTATGGCTACACCTTC
>-|TRBV5-1|TRBJ2-3|TRBD2
CASSASGRTSTDTQYF
TGCGCCAGCAGCGCTAGCGGGAGGACTAGCACAGATACGCAGTATTTT
>-|TRBV9|TRBJ2-3|-
CASSVAVAFTDTQYF
TGTGCCAGCAGCGTAGCAGTGGCCTTCACAGATACGCAGTATTTT
>-|TRBV5-8|TRBJ2-2|-
CASSLYPGELFF
TGTGCCAGCAGCTTATATCCCGGGGAGCTGTTTTTT
>-|TRBV11-3|TRBJ1-2|-
CASSSLGGENGYTF
TGTGCCAGCAGCTCCCTTGGAGGGGAAAATGGCTACACCTTC
>-|TRBV13|TRBJ2-7|-
CASSFVGVSSYEQYF
TGTGCCAGCAGCTTTGTCGGTGTTAGCTCCTACGAGCAGTACTTC
>-|TRBV28|TRBJ2-3|TRBD2
CASPSSGRPLSTDTQYF
TGTGCCAGTCCATCTAGCGGGAGGCCTCTTAGCACAGATACGCAGTATTTT
>-|TRBV6-5|TRBJ2-1|TRBD2
CASSYLTGLAVNEQFF
TGTGCCAGCAGTTACCTAACGGGACTAGCAGTCAATGAGCAGTTCTTC
>-|TRBV11-2|TRBJ2-3|-
CASSLVGRGTWLDTQYF
TGTGCCAGCAGCTTAGTGGGCAGGGGAACTTGGTTGGATACGCAGTATTTT
>-|TRBV2|TRBJ2-5|TRBD1
CASRATGGIETQYF
TGTGCCAGCAGAGCTACAGGGGGCATAGAGACCCAGTACTTC
>-|TRBV10-1|TRBJ2-2|TRBD1
CASSESQVSRTGFFIGELFF
TGCGCCAGCAGTGAGAGTCAAGTTTCCCGGACAGGGTTCTTTATCGGGGAGCTGTTTTTT
>-|TRBV11-3|TRBJ2-2|-
CASSLAGVDTGELFF
TGTGCCAGCAGCTTAGCGGGAGTCGACACCGGGGAGCTGTTTTTT
>-|TRBV27|TRBJ2-3|TRBD2
CASSYGTSEYF
TGTGCCAGCAGTTACGGGACTAGCGAGTATTTT
>-|TRBV18|TRBJ1-1|-
CASSPFGLENTEAFF
TGTGCCAGCTCACCATTTGGTTTAGAAAACACTGAAGCTTTCTTT
>-|TRBV21-1|TRBJ1-5|-
CASSRSEIDRGNQPQHF
TGTGCCAGCAGCAGATCAGAAATTGACAGGGGGAATCAGCCCCAGCATTTT
>-|TRBV10-3|TRBJ2-3|TRBD2
CATGTSGSADTQYF
TGTGCCACGGGGACTAGCGGGAGTGCAGATACGCAGTATTTT
>-|TRBV28|TRBJ1-2|-
CASSLFQDYYGYTF
TGTGCCAGCAGTTTATTTCAGGACTACTATGGCTACACCTTC
>-|TRBV9|TRBJ2-2|TRBD1
CASSTQQGAKELFF
TGTGCCAGCAGCACACAACAGGGGGCTAAGGAGCTGTTTTTT
>-|TRBV9|TRBJ2-5|TRBD1
CANSVDWTGGYQETQYF
TGTGCCAACAGCGTAGATTGGACAGGGGGGTACCAAGAGACCCAGTACTTC
>-|TRBV5-1|TRBJ2-7|TRBD1
CASSWDSGYEQYF
TGCGCCAGCTCCTGGGACAGTGGCTACGAGCAGTACTTC
>-|TRBV28|TRBJ1-1|TRBD1
CASRNLGARGLSEAFF
TGTGCCAGCAGGAATCTGGGGGCCAGGGGGTTATCTGAAGCTTTCTTT
>-|TRBV6-5|TRBJ1-3|TRBD1
CASRDTGGSGNTIYF
TGTGCCAGCAGGGATACAGGGGGAAGTGGAAACACCATATATTTT
>-|TRBV11-2|TRBJ1-1|-
CASSPEDGSNTEAFF
TGTGCCAGCAGCCCGGAGGACGGATCGAACACTGAAGCTTTCTTT
>-|TRBV28|TRBJ1-5|-
CASSQHMGAGNQPQHF
TGTGCCAGCAGCCAGCACATGGGGGCTGGCAATCAGCCCCAGCATTTT
>-|TRBV11-2|TRBJ2-3|TRBD1
CASSSPGQGDSTDTQYF
TGTGCCAGCAGCTCTCCTGGACAGGGTGATAGCACAGATACGCAGTATTTT
>-|TRBV7-6|TRBJ1-1|-
CASSLAGWNTEAFF
TGTGCCAGCAGCTTGGCGGGATGGAACACTGAAGCTTTCTTT
>-|TRBV7-9|TRBJ2-1|TRBD2
CASTPGGGRSNEQFF
TGTGCCAGCACCCCAGGTGGCGGGAGGAGCAATGAGCAGTTCTTC
>-|TRBV11-3|TRBJ2-1|TRBD2
CASSLGWGRVDEQFF
TGTGCCAGCAGCTTAGGCTGGGGGAGGGTTGACGAGCAGTTCTTC
>-|TRBV27|TRBJ2-1|-
CASSFQPSPHNEQFF
TGTGCCAGCAGTTTTCAGCCTAGCCCGCACAATGAGCAGTTCTTC
>-|TRBV29-1|TRBJ1-1|-
CSVPQGNTEAFF
TGCAGCGTCCCACAGGGAAACACTGAAGCTTTCTTT
>-|TRBV10-2|TRBJ2-1|TRBD1
CASSDLQGASYNEQFF
TGCGCCAGCAGTGACCTACAGGGGGCGTCTTACAATGAGCAGTTCTTC
>-|TRBV11-3|TRBJ1-1|TRBD1
CASSWTGGTEAFF
TGTGCCAGCAGCTGGACAGGGGGGACTGAAGCTTTCTTT
>-|TRBV5-1|TRBJ1-5|-
CASSLDGYSNQPQHF
TGCGCCAGCAGCTTGGACGGTTATAGCAATCAGCCCCAGCATTTT
>-|TRBV2|TRBJ2-3|TRBD2
CAASLSGADTQYF
TGTGCCGCTTCCCTTAGCGGGGCAGATACGCAGTATTTT
>-|TRBV6-5|TRBJ1-2|-
CASSYARAGYGYTF
TGTGCCAGCAGTTACGCCAGGGCAGGCTATGGCTACACCTTC
>-|TRBV27|TRBJ2-1|TRBD2
CASSLRTSGNHEQFF
TGTGCCAGCAGTTTAAGGACTAGCGGGAACCATGAGCAGTTCTTC
>once|TRBV30|TRBJ2-2|TRBD1
CAWSGQGTGELFF
TGTGCCTGGAGTGGACAGGGGACCGGGGAGCTGTTTTTT
>-|TRBV6-4|TRBJ2-1|TRBD2
CASSDLSGSSYNEQFF
TGTGCCAGCAGTGATCTAAGCGGGAGCTCCTACAATGAGCAGTTCTTC
>-|TRBV5-1|TRBJ1-5|-
CASSLGGLGQPQHF
TGCGCCAGCAGCTTGGGGGGGCTGGGGCAGCCCCAGCATTTT
>-|TRBV29-1|TRBJ2-1|-
CSVEFESYNEQFF
TGCAGCGTTGAATTCGAGTCCTACAATGAGCAGTTCTTC
>-|TRBV5-1|TRBJ2-3|TRBD2
CASGLAADTQYF
TGCGCCAGCGGACTAGCGGCAGATACGCAGTATTTT
>-|TRBV11-1|TRBJ2-3|TRBD1
CASGQGPRGSTDTQYF
TGTGCCAGCGGACAGGGGCCGAGGGGTAGCACAGATACGCAGTATTTT
>-|TRBV5-1|TRBJ1-5|TRBD1
CASSPTPGQGSNQPQHF
TGCGCCAGCAGCCCAACCCCGGGACAGGGAAGCAATCAGCCCCAGCATTTT
>-|TRBV19|TRBJ2-3|-
CASSMSAIRTDTQYF
TGTGCCAGTAGTATGAGTGCTATCCGCACAGATACGCAGTATTTT
>-|TRBV6-5|TRBJ1-4|-
CASSYSNQEKLFF
TGTGCCAGCAGTTACTCGAACCAGGAAAAACTGTTTTTT
>-|TRBV7-6|TRBJ2-1|TRBD2
CASSLAGLAFDEQFF
TGTGCCAGCAGCTTAGCCGGACTAGCATTCGATGAGCAGTTCTTC
>-|TRBV6-5|TRBJ1-1|TRBD1
CASSRGQDTEAFF
TGTGCCAGCAGCCGGGGACAGGACACTGAAGCTTTCTTT
>-|TRBV14|TRBJ2-7|-
CASSQDMGLRTKHEQYF
TGTGCCAGCAGCCAAGATATGGGTCTGAGGACTAAACACGAGCAGTACTTC
>-|TRBV25-1|TRBJ2-1|-
CASRDGGDYNEQFF
TGTGCCAGCAGAGATGGCGGGGATTACAATGAGCAGTTCTTC